This T cell receptor (beta chain) was observed in a study of STAT5B mutations in CD4+ large granular lymphocyte leukemia (dated by TCRdb to between 2021 and 2023). Broadly, across the study: Among the healthy controls, the CDR3 'QG' motif was associated with a particular HLA allele. The study compared the TCRbeta repertoires of patients with CD4+ T-cell large granular lymphocyte leukemia against the TCRbeta repertoires of healthy blood donors. The purity of purified fractions was confirmed by flow cytometry on FACSCanto II or FACSVerse to exceed 95% among lymphocytes. What the work shows at the level of the full study, not this receptor alone: Data were not HLA-matched; higher clonality in CD4+ versus CD8+ T-LGLL could reflect the relatively small sample size. Main leukemic clonotypes were private to each patient, although under 30% appeared at low frequency in other patients' non-leukemic repertoires. CD4-sorted patient repertoires appeared more clonal than healthy CD4+ repertoires, and this difference persisted after removing the putative leukemic clones. TRBV06-family usage was enriched among the top patient clones (8/27) compared with healthy controls (2/35).

The healthy controls were fewer than 45 blood donors, and the buffy coats of these donors were supplied by the Finnish Red Cross blood service. All TCR-sequenced material derived from peripheral blood: patient blood samples and healthy donor buffy coats. Peripheral blood mononuclear cells were isolated by Ficoll-Hypaque gradient centrifugation. For the healthy controls, CD4+ cells were obtained from buffy coats by magnetic purification. The Gentra Puregene Cell and Tissue kit was used to extract genomic DNA, and a Qubit 2.0 fluorometer was used to measure the amount of genomic DNA. Spanning cysteine to phenylalanine, the CDR3 consists of 16 amino acids. Just CDR3 DNA is preserved here, 48 bases in frame from base 1. CDR1 and CDR2, looked up from the germline V gene (reference sequence), are MNHNY and SVGAGI. Clipping removes 2 bases from V and 5 bases from J, with 6 as the unmatched junction base count.

The immunoSEQ assay at survey resolution was applied to genomic DNA for sequencing of TCRbeta rearrangements. In the source study's methods: A lowest detectable productive clonotype frequency of 2.59 x 10-5 was observed in the TCR sequencing data. Only productive TCRbeta rearrangements, meaning sequences that were complete and in-frame, were kept for the analyses. The clonality of each sample was calculated as Simpson clonality in the immunoSEQ Analyzer version 3.0. Clones were grouped by frequency into very rare, small, medium, large (1-20%) or hyperexpanded (>20%) categories. OLGA 1.2.3 estimated generation probabilities, VDJtools produced V-gene circos plots, VDJdb was queried for specificities, and GLIPH identified CDR3 motifs. Not all clones reach the TCRdb copy of this immuneACCESS table, which keeps in-frame sequences only. Checked studies attribute under half of the gap to unresolved V genes and leave the rest unexplained. V, J and clone size reflect that table, while D and trimming were determined from the DNA. Recorded for this sample are under 55,000 clones; 80% to 90% of them occurred a single time. About 2.5% of the sample belongs to the ten largest clones.

Note on this clone: The antigen it recognizes is unknown. Base-call qualities are not available, and no considerably larger clone is one nucleotide away.

The rearranged segments are TRBV6-6 and TRBJ2-7, and TRBD2 aligns with 13 junction nucleotides. This sequence originates from a human donor in good health. The sequenced material came from CD4+ T cells from blood buffy coats. The sequenced DNA: TGTGCCAGCAGTTACCAACTAGCGGGAGGGCTGCACGAGCAGTACTTC. It specifies CASSYQLAGGLHEQYF.